A single sample gave rise to the 21 T cell receptor beta chains below, sequenced in a study of blood T cell repertoires in COVID-19. Assay: immunoSEQ multiplex PCR; the TCRdb copy retains only in-frame clones and omits some. This sample has approximately 150,000 clones, with 85% found just once. Material for sequencing was PBMCs or T cells enriched from blood (not recorded which). These receptors were collected from a woman in her forties who had recovered from COVID-19.

The V call is TRBV9, the J call TRBJ1-2, with TRBD1 identical over 11 bases. V was clipped by 0 bases and J by 0 bases; unmatched bases: 10. This CDR3 is 19 amino acids long. Germline V gene lookup returns CDR1 SGDLS and CDR2 YYNGEE. This chain's CDR3 is CASSVEADRGRGSNYGYTF. Written as DNA, the CDR3 is TGTGCCAGCAGCGTAGAGGCGGACAGGGGGCGCGGGTCTAACTATGGCTACACCTTC.

This chain connects TRBV15 to TRBJ2-5; 7 positions match TRBD1. Germline CDR1 is LNHNV and CDR2 is YYDKDF (reference sequence). The V segment lost 1 base and the J segment 4 bases; nucleotides outside the gene matches: 3. There are 14 residues in the CDR3. CDR3 DNA: TGTGCCACCAGCAGAGTAGGGGGCACAGAGACCCAGTACTTC. Amino acids: CATSRVGGTETQYF.

This chain connects TRBV5-1 to TRBJ1-5; D gene unclear. Germline CDR1 SGHRS, CDR2 YFSETQ. There are 17 residues in the CDR3. V was cut by 10 bases and J by 0 bases, with 23 bases left in between. As DNA, the CDR3 is TGCGCCCCCCCGGCGGGTACAAGGTTTGATAGCAATCAGCCCCAGCATTTT. It codes for CAPPAGTRFDSNQPQHF.

The V gene is TRBV2, the J gene TRBJ2-2; TRBD2 agrees at 8 bases. The ends lost 2 bases at V and 0 bases at J; junction bases unmatched: 5. Germline-derived CDR1 and CDR2 are SNHLY and FYNNEI. The CDR3 sequence is 17 residues long. CDR3 loop: CASSESLGLANTGELFF. As DNA, the CDR3 is TGTGCCAGCAGTGAAAGTCTGGGACTAGCGAACACCGGGGAGCTGTTTTTT. Looking up the rest from reference TRBV2 and TRBJ2-2 gives the full variable domain: EPEVTQTPSHQVTQMGQEVILRCVPISNHLYFYWYRQILGQKVEFLVSFYNNEISEKSEIFDDQFSVERPDGSNFTLKIRSTKLEDSAMYFCASSESLGLANTGELFFGEGSRLTVL.

This chain connects TRBV7-2 to TRBJ1-2; 7 bases are a match to TRBD1. The CDR3 loop spans 15 amino acids. V was pared by 4 bases and J by 2 bases, with 7 bases of the junction left unmatched. Germline V CDR1 and CDR2: SGHTA, FQGNSA. This CDR3 reads CASSSHGTENYGYTF. The CDR3 DNA reads TGTGCCAGCAGCTCTCACGGGACAGAAAACTATGGCTACACCTTC.

The chain couples TRBV11-3 to TRBJ2-3; 9 bases align to TRBD1. CDR1 SGHNT and CDR2 YENEEA come from the germline V gene. The CDR3 extends over 14 amino acids. V gave up 5 bases and J gave up 6 bases; unmatched junction bases: 6. This CDR3 is CASSQGQGQDTQYF. The CDR3 bases are TGTGCCAGCAGCCAGGGACAGGGCCAGGATACGCAGTATTTT. Based on the CDR3 plus reference TRBV11-3 and TRBJ2-3, the full variable domain is EAGVVQSPRYKIIEKKQPVAFWCNPISGHNTLYWYLQNLGQGPELLIRYENEEAVDDSQLPKDRFSAERLKGVDSTLKIQPAELGDSAVYLCASSQGQGQDTQYFGPGTRLTVL.

This chain joins TRBV13 and TRBJ2-5; D is ambiguous. The germline CDR1 and CDR2 sequences are PRHDT and FYEKMQ (reference sequence). The ends were cut back, 4 bases at V and 3 bases at J, with 18 bases in the middle. The CDR3 consists of 16 residues. This CDR3 is CASSSLRPGGKETQYF. Written as DNA, the CDR3 is TGTGCCAGCAGCTCTCTTCGTCCCGGCGGTAAAGAGACCCAGTACTTC.

The chain joins TRBV15 to TRBJ1-5; TRBD1 agrees at 9 bases. This CDR3 comprises 15 residues. Trimming cost V 3 bases and J 4 bases; bases outside gene matches: 4. Germline V gives CDR1 LNHNV, CDR2 YYDKDF (reference sequence). CDR3 region: CATSRGTGLNQPQHF. The CDR3 bases are TGTGCCACCAGCAGGGGGACAGGGTTAAATCAGCCCCAGCATTTT.

The rearrangement joins TRBV4-1 to TRBJ1-2; unclear D gene. This CDR3 has 13 residues. CDR1 MGHRA and CDR2 YSYEKL come from the germline V gene. V lost 6 bases, J lost 6 bases, and 14 bases lay in between. CDR3 bases: TGCGCCAGCAGTCAAAGACTGACTAATGGCTACACCTTC. It codes for CASSQRLTNGYTF.

The count of this clone is one. The chain employs TRBV2 and TRBJ1-6; D remains unclear. CDR1 and CDR2 from the germline V gene are SNHLY and FYNNEI. Trimming took off 1 base at V and 13 bases at J, with 11 bases between the two ends. CDR3 length: 13 residues. CDR3 in DNA: TGTGCCAGCAGTGAAGGGGCCGCCGAGCCCCTCCACTTT. Protein: CASSEGAAEPLHF. Full variable domain (remainder filled in from reference TRBV2 and TRBJ1-6): EPEVTQTPSHQVTQMGQEVILRCVPISNHLYFYWYRQILGQKVEFLVSFYNNEISEKSEIFDDQFSVERPDGSNFTLKIRSTKLEDSAMYFCASSEGAAEPLHFGNGTRLTVT.

The V call is TRBV20-1, the J call TRBJ2-3, with TRBD2 matching over 10 bases. Germline trimming cut 4 bases from V and 1 base from J; bases unmatched to any gene: 8. CDR1 and CDR2 (germline): DFQATT, SNEGSKA (reference sequence). This CDR3 contains 16 residues. CDR3 DNA sequence: TGCAGTGCTATTGACCGGCTAGCGGGGGGCACAGATACGCAGTATTTT. It specifies CSAIDRLAGGTDTQYF.

This chain connects TRBV10-3 to TRBJ1-2; D may be TRBD1 (6 bases). Looked up from germline, CDR1 is ENHRY and CDR2 is SYGVKD. CDR3 length: 16 amino acids. Trimming removed 3 bases at V and 1 base at J, with 15 bases between. The CDR3 region is CAISEPGQDFNYGYTF. The CDR3 coding sequence is TGTGCCATCAGTGAACCGGGACAAGACTTTAACTATGGCTACACCTTC.

V and J are TRBV14 and TRBJ2-5; no clear D gene. The CDR3 runs to 16 residues. CDR1 SGHDN and CDR2 FVKESK come from the germline V gene. Trimming pared 2 bases from V and 3 bases from J, leaving 16 bases between. The CDR3 bases are TGTGCCAGCAGCCAATACTATATTCGGAATGAAGAGACCCAGTACTTC. It specifies CASSQYYIRNEETQYF. Based on the CDR3 plus reference TRBV14 and TRBJ2-5, the full variable domain is EAGVTQFPSHSVIEKGQTVTLRCDPISGHDNLYWYRRVMGKEIKFLLHFVKESKQDESGMPNNRFLAERTGGTYSTLKVQPAELEDSGVYFCASSQYYIRNEETQYFGPGTRLLVL.

The gene calls are TRBV4-1 and TRBJ2-2; 7 bases map to TRBD1. CDR1 and CDR2 (germline): MGHRA, YSYEKL. Trimming took 3 bases from V and 2 from J; bases not matched to a gene: 6. The CDR3 runs 16 residues. The CDR3 DNA reads TGCGCCAGCAGCCACCTGGGACAGAGCAACACCGGGGAGCTGTTTTTT. It translates to CASSHLGQSNTGELFF.

The CDR3 reads CASRPGLAGVNTGELFF. CDR3 nucleotides: TGCGCCAGCAGGCCGGGACTAGCGGGAGTGAACACCGGGGAGCTGTTTTTT. The chain is built from TRBV4-1 and TRBJ2-2, with TRBD2 identical over 14 bases. CDR1 and CDR2 (germline): MGHRA, YSYEKL. V gave up 6 bases and J gave up 1 base; unmatched junction bases: 4. This CDR3 is built from 17 residues.

This clone is a singleton in its sample. The rearrangement uses TRBV4-1 and TRBJ2-7; possible D gene TRBD2, 6 bases. Germline V gene data show CDR1 as MGHRA and CDR2 as YSYEKL. Trimming took off 0 bases at V and 0 bases at J, with 12 bases between the two ends. This CDR3 comprises 16 residues. CDR3 region: CASSQDATGSSYEQYF. CDR3 bases: TGCGCCAGCAGCCAAGACGCTACCGGGAGCTCCTACGAGCAGTACTTC.

The chain recombines TRBV7-6 with TRBJ1-5; maybe TRBD1 (5 bases). V lost 0 bases, J lost 7 bases, and 13 bases lay in between. The CDR3 spans 15 residues. Germline V gene data show CDR1 as SGHVS and CDR2 as FNYEAQ. In DNA form, the CDR3 reads TGTGCCAGCAGCTTAGCGGATCAGGGAAGGCAGCCCCAGCATTTT. Its protein is CASSLADQGRQPQHF. Looking up the rest from reference TRBV7-6 and TRBJ1-5 gives the full variable domain: GAGVSQSPRYKVTKRGQDVALRCDPISGHVSLYWYRQALGQGPEFLTYFNYEAQQDKSGLPNDRFSAERPEGSISTLTIQRTEQRDSAMYRCASSLADQGRQPQHFGDGTRLSIL.

The V call is TRBV6-5, the J call TRBJ2-7, with 13 bases aligning to TRBD2. Germline V gene lookup returns CDR1 MNHEY and CDR2 SVGAGI. V dropped 4 bases and J dropped 2; count of bases not matched to a gene: 2. CDR3 size: 15 residues. This CDR3 reads CASSSGLAGAYEQYF. DNA of the CDR3: TGTGCCAGCAGTTCCGGACTAGCGGGGGCCTACGAGCAGTACTTC.

This clone was seen only once. The V gene is TRBV7-9, the J gene TRBJ2-1, with D uncertain. V was clipped by 5 bases and J by 9 bases, with 14 bases between them. The CDR3 has 13 amino acids. Germline CDR1 reads SEHNR; CDR2 reads FQNEAQ (reference sequence). DNA for the CDR3: TGTGCCAGCAGCCCCCCTCCGCTGGCTGAGCAGTTCTTC. Protein sequence: CASSPPPLAEQFF.

This chain connects TRBV4-2 to TRBJ2-3, with 11 nucleotides matching TRBD2. The CDR3 loop spans 16 amino acids. J gave up 4 bases and V 2 bases, and 5 bases lay outside the gene matches. Germline lookup yields CDR1 LGHNA and CDR2 YNFKEQ. CDR3 sequence (DNA): TGTGCCAGCAGCCAAACTAGCGGGAGATGGGCAGATACGCAGTATTTT. Amino acid sequence: CASSQTSGRWADTQYF.

The chain uses TRBV12-3 or TRBV12-4 and TRBJ1-2; no clear D gene. V gave up 3 bases and J gave up 3 bases, with 8 bases separating them. The CDR3 runs to 13 residues. The chain's CDR3 is CASSFQEDYGYTF. The CDR3 DNA is TGTGCCAGCAGTTTTCAGGAAGACTATGGCTACACCTTC.